This T cell receptor beta chain was sequenced for a study of cytomegalovirus exposure and HLA in healthy donors. The V gene's germline CDR1 is LNHNV and CDR2 YYDKDF (reference sequence). The CDR3 runs to 17 residues. Trimming removed 1 base from V and 10 bases from J; junction bases left unmatched: 10. As regards this clone: What it binds is not known.

Study-level findings and limits: An ancestry cluster, one associated with Asian ancestry, reportedly showed fewer N-insertions than the approximately 700-donor mean in a later analysis. Common viral pathogens (according to a later analysis) appeared linked to several of the most significant clusters. The authors excluded some V segments, including TRBV6-2 and TRBV6-3, as indistinguishable.

Primers: 60 Vbeta forward and 13 Jbeta reverse. Produced via immunoSEQ multiplex PCR; TCRdb's table is partial and in-frame only. The profile shows around 150,000 clones, around 80% of them singletons. The clonotype comes from a man under 40 in good health and CMV-seronegative. The rearrangement links TRBV15 to TRBJ1-6; 10 bases match TRBD1. Sequencing was done on a sample of PBMCs. CDR3 DNA: TGTGCCACCAGCAGAGCTAAACCGGGACAGGGGAGCTCACCCCTCCACTTT. Protein: CATSRAKPGQGSSPLHF.